Each of the 6 T cell receptor beta chains below was sequenced from the same sample in a study of cytomegalovirus exposure and HLA in healthy donors. PCR employed 60 Vbeta and 13 Jbeta primers. Clones were sequenced by immunoSEQ multiplex PCR, and TCRdb holds only the in-frame ones, with some missing. In the table there are about 120,000 clones, 70% to 90% of which are singletons. The sequenced sample was PBMCs. The receptor set was obtained from a man in his forties in good health and CMV-seronegative.

The CDR3 is CASNWDYQYEQYF. Written as DNA, the CDR3 is TGTGCCAGCAACTGGGACTACCAGTACGAGCAGTACTTC. The chain uses TRBV2 and TRBJ2-7, with 7 nucleotides matching TRBD2. CDR1 and CDR2 from the germline V gene are SNHLY and FYNNEI. The CDR3 consists of 13 residues. With V trimmed by 7 bases and J by 4 bases, 7 bases remained unmatched.

The chain couples TRBV4-3 to TRBJ1-1; D might be TRBD1 (5 bases). The CDR3 is made up of 14 amino acids. With 5 bases removed from V and 5 bases from J, the gap between germline ends came to 15 bases. Per the germline V gene, CDR1 is LGHNA and CDR2 is YSLEER. The CDR3 DNA reads TGCGCCAGCAGCTCCGCGGGGGGGAGGACTGAAGCTTTCTTT. Translated: CASSSAGGRTEAFF.

This clone was counted a few times. Here the CDR3 reads CSVAGFSEAFF. CDR3 in DNA: TGCAGCGTTGCGGGTTTCTCTGAAGCTTTCTTT. J is TRBJ1-1 and V is TRBV29-1, with D hard to call. This CDR3 contains 11 residues. V was trimmed by 4 bases and J by 6 bases, leaving 9 bases between them. Germline V CDR1 and CDR2: SQVTM, ANQGSEA. Supplemented by reference TRBV29-1 and TRBJ1-1, the full variable domain reads SAVISQKPSRDICQRGTSLTIQCQVDSQVTMMFWYRQQPGQSLTLIATANQGSEATYESGFVIDKFPISRPNLTFSTLTVSNMSPEDSSIYLCSVAGFSEAFFGQGTRLTVV.

The CDR3 sequence is CASSILTGTYGYTF. In DNA form, the CDR3 reads TGTGCCAGTAGTATACTGACAGGGACCTATGGCTACACCTTC. The rearrangement uses TRBV19 and TRBJ1-2, with 7 bases lining up with TRBD1. V gave up 2 bases and J gave up 4 bases; unmatched junction bases: 4. Germline loops: CDR1 LNHDA, CDR2 SQIVND (reference sequence). The CDR3 length is 14 residues. The whole variable domain, filled in from reference TRBV19 and TRBJ1-2, reads DGGITQSPKYLFRKEGQNVTLSCEQNLNHDAMYWYRQDPGQGLRLIYYSQIVNDFQKGDIAEGYSVSREKKESFPLTVTSAQKNPTAFYLCASSILTGTYGYTFGSGTRLTVV.

J is TRBJ2-3 and V is TRBV6-6; TRBD2 aligns across 11 bases. V was clipped by 2 bases and J by 7 bases; unmatched bases: 8. The CDR3 has 16 amino acids. CDR1 is MNHNY, CDR2 SVGAGI, per germline (reference sequence). The CDR3 region is CASSYVLAGGHYTQYF. In DNA, the CDR3 is TGTGCCAGCAGTTACGTCCTAGCGGGGGGCCACTATACGCAGTATTTT.

The V gene is TRBV5-1, the J gene TRBJ2-5; 8 nucleotides line up with TRBD1. CDR3 length equals 16 residues. Germline CDR1 SGHRS, CDR2 YFSETQ. After removal of 5 bases from V and 0 bases from J, the junction contained 9 bases not matched to a gene. CDR3 protein: CASRPDRDWYQETQYF. The CDR3 DNA follows: TGCGCCAGCAGGCCGGACAGGGATTGGTACCAAGAGACCCAGTACTTC.